The sequence of this T cell receptor beta chain was determined in a study of blood T cell repertoires in COVID-19. CDR1 is LGHNA and CDR2 is YNFKEQ in the germline V gene. Trimming stripped 1 base from V and 2 bases from J, with 8 bases between. The CDR3 covers 14 residues. The data were produced by immunoSEQ multiplex PCR, yet TCRdb's version contains in-frame clones alone and is incomplete. The data contain some 69,000 clones, more than 70% of them singletons. This clonotype was obtained from a human donor in a cohort sampled during active COVID-19. V and J are TRBV4-2 and TRBJ1-2; maybe TRBD1 (6 bases). The sequenced sample was peripheral blood. CDR3 DNA sequence: TGTGCCAGCAGCCAAGGAACAGGGAACTATGGCTACACCTTC. This gives the protein CASSQGTGNYGYTF.